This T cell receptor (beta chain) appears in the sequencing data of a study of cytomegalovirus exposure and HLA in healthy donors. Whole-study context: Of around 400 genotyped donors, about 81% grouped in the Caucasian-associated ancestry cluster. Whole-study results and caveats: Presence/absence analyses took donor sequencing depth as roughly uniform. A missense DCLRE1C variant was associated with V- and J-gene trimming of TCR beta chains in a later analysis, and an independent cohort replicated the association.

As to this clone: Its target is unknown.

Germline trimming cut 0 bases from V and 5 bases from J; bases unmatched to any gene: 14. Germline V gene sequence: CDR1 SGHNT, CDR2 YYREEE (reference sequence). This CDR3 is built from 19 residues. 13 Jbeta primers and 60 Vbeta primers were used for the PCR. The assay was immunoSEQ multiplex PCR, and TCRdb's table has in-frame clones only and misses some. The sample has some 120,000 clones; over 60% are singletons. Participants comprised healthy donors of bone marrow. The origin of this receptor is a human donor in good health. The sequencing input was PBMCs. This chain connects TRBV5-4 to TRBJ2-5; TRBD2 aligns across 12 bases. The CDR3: CASSLAPFTLAGGLETQYF. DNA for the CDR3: TGTGCCAGCAGCTTGGCTCCTTTCACCCTAGCGGGGGGGTTGGAGACCCAGTACTTC.